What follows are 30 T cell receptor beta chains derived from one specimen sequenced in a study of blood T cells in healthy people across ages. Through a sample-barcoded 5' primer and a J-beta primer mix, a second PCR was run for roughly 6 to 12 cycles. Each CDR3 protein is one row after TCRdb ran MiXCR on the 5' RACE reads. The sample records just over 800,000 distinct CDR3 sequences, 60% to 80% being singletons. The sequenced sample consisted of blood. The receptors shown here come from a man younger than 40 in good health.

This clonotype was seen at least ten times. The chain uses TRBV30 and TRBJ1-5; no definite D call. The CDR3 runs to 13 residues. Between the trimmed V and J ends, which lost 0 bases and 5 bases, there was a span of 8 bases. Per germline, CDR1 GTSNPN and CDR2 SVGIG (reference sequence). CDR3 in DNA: TGTGCCTGGAGTGTTGAGCCAGATCAGCCCCAGCATTTT. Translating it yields CAWSVEPDQPQHF.

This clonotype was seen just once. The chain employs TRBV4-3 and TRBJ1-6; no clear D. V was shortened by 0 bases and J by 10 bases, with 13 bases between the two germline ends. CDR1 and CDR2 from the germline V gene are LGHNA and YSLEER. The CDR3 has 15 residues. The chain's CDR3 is CASSQEAQARSPLHF. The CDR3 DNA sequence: TGCGCCAGCAGCCAAGAAGCGCAGGCGCGCTCACCCCTCCACTTT.

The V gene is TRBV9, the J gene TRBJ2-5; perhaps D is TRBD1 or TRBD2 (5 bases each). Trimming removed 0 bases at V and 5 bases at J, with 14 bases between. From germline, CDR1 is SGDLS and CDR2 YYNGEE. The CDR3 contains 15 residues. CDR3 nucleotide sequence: TGTGCCAGCAGCGTAGCTGCAGGGCCGGGGGAGACCCAGTACTTC. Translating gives CASSVAAGPGETQYF.

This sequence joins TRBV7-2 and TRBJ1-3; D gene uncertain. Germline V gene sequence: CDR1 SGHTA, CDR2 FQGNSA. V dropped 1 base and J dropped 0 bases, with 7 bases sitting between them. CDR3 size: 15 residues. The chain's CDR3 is CASSLVGTSGNTIYF. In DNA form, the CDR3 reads TGTGCCAGCAGCTTAGTAGGCACCTCTGGAAACACCATATATTTT.

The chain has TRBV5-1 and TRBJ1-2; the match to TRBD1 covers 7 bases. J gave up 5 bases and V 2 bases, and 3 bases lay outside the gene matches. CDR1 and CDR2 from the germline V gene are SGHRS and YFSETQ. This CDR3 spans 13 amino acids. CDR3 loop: CASSLGGWYGYTF. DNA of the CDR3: TGCGCCAGCAGCTTAGGGGGCTGGTATGGCTACACCTTC.

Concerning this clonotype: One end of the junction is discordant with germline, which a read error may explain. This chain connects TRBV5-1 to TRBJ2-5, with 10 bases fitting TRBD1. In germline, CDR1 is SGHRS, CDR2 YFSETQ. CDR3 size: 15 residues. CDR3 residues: CASSLNRDRGKTRYF. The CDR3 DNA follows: TGCGCCAGCAGCTTGAACCGGGACAGGGGAAAGACCCGGTACTTC.

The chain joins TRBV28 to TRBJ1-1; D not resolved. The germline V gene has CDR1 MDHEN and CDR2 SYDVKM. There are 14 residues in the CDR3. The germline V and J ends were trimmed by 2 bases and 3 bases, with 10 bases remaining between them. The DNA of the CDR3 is TGTGCCAGCAGTTTAGTTAGGGATTACACTGAAGCTTTCTTT. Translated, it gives CASSLVRDYTEAFF.

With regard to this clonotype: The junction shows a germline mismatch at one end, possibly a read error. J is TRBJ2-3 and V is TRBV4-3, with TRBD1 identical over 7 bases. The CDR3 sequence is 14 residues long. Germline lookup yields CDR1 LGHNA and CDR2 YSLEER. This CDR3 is CANSQEGAGDTQYF. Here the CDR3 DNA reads TGCGCCAACAGCCAAGAGGGGGCCGGAGATACGCAGTATTTT.

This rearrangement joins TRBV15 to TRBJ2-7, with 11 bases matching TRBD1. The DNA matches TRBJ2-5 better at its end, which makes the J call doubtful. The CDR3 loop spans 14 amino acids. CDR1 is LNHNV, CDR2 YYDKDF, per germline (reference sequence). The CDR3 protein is CATSRKGQGGTQYF. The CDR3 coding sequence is TGTGCCACCAGCAGAAAGGGACAGGGGGGGACCCAGTACTTC.

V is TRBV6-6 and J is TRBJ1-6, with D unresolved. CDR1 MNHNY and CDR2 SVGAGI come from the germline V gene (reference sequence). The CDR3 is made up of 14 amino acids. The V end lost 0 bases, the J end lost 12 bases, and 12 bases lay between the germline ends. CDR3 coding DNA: TGTGCCAGCAGTTACTCAACCTTAGAAGGACCCCTCCACTTT. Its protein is CASSYSTLEGPLHF.

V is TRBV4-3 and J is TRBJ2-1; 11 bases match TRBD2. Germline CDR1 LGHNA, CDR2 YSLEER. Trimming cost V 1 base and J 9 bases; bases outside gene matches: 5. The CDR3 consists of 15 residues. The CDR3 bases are TGCGCCAGCAGCCAAGGGCTAGCGGGGGGCAGTGAGCAGTTCTTC. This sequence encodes CASSQGLAGGSEQFF.

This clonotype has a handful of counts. CDR3: CASSPRASGVQETQYF. The CDR3 DNA is TGTGCCAGCAGTCCGCGGGCTAGCGGGGTTCAAGAGACCCAGTACTTC. This chain links TRBV6-5 with TRBJ2-5; 9 nucleotides align to TRBD2. The CDR3 consists of 16 residues. Germline CDR1 is MNHEY and CDR2 is SVGAGI. V shed 5 bases, J shed 2 bases, and the junction held 9 bases outside the gene matches.

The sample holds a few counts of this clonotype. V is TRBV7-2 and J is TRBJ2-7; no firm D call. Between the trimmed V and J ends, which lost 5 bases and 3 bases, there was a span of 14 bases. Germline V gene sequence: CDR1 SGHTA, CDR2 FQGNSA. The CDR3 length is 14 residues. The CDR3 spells CASSPGVGNYEQYF. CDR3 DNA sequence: TGTGCCAGCAGCCCAGGCGTCGGTAACTACGAGCAGTACTTC.

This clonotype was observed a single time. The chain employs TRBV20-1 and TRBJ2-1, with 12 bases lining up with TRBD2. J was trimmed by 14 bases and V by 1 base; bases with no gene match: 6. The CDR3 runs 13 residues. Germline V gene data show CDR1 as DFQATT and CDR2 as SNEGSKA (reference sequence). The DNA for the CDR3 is TGCAGTGCTAGAGTACTAGCGGGGGGCGGGAAGTTCTTC. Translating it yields CSARVLAGGGKFF.

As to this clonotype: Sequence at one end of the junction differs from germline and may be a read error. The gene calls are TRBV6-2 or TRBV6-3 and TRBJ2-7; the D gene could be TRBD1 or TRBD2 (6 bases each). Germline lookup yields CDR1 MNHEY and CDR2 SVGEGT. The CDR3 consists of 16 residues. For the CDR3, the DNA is TGTGCCAGCAGTTACGGGCGGGGCGACAGGTCCTTCGAGCAGTACTTC. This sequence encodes CASSYGRGDRSFEQYF.

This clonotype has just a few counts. DNA for the CDR3: TGTGCCAGCAGCGTTTCCCCGGTGGCAGGTGGGTCCTACGAGCAGTACTTC. Translating it yields CASSVSPVAGGSYEQYF. V gene TRBV9 combines with J gene TRBJ2-7; D unclear. Germline-derived CDR1 and CDR2 are SGDLS and YYNGEE. Deletions cut 2 bases from V and 1 base from J, with 19 bases between. The CDR3 contains 17 residues.

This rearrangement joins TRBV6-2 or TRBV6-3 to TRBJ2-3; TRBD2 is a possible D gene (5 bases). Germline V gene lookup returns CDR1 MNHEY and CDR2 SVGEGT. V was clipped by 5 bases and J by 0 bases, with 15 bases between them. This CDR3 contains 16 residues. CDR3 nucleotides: TGTGCCAGCAGTAGTCCGGGGAACCCTAGCACAGATACGCAGTATTTT. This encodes CASSSPGNPSTDTQYF.

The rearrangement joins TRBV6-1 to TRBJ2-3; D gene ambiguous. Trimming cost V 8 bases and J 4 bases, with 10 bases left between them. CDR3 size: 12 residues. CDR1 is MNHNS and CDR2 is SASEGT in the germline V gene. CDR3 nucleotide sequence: TGTGCCAGCTATAGGGCCCCAGATACGCAGTATTTT. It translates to CASYRAPDTQYF.

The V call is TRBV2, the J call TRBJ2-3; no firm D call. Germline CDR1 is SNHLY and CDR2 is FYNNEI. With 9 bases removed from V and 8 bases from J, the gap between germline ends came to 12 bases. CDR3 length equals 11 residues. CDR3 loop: CASPLEGTQYF. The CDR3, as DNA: TGTGCCAGTCCTCTCGAAGGTACGCAGTATTTT.

For the CDR3, the DNA is TGTGCCAGCAGCGACGACAGGGTCGACATTCAGTACTTC. Amino acids: CASSDDRVDIQYF. The chain joins TRBV7-8 to TRBJ2-4, with 7 bases identical to TRBD1. Germline assignment: CDR1 SGHVS and CDR2 FQNEAQ. The CDR3 is made up of 13 amino acids. Unmatched junction bases numbered 6, after V lost 5 bases and J lost 8 bases.

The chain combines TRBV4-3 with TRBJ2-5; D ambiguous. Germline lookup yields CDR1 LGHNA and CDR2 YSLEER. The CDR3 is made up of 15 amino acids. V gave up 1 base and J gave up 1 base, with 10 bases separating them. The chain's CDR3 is CASSQGRQFQETQYF. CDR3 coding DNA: TGCGCCAGCAGCCAAGGGCGCCAGTTCCAAGAGACCCAGTACTTC.

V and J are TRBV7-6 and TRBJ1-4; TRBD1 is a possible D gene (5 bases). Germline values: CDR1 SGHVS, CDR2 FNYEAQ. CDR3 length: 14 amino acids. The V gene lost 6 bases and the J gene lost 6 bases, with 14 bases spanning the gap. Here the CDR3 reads CASSSRVGHEKLFF. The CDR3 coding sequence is TGTGCCAGCAGTTCCAGGGTGGGACATGAAAAACTGTTTTTT.

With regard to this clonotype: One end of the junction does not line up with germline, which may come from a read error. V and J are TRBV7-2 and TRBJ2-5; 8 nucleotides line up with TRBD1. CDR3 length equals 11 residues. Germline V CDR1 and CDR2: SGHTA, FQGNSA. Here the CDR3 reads CARQGMGEQYF. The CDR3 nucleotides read TGCGCGAGACAGGGGATGGGCGAACAGTACTTC. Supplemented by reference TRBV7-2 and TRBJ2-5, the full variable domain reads GAGVSQSPSNKVTEKGKDVELRCDPISGHTALYWYRQSLGQGLEFLIYFQGNSAPDKSGLPSDRFSAERTGGSVSTLTIQRTQQEDSAVYLCARQGMGEQYFGPGTRLLVL.

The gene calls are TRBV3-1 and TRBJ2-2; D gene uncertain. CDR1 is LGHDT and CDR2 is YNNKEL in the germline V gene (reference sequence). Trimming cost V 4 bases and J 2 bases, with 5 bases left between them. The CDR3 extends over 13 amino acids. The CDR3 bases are TGTGCCAGCAGCCGCTCCAACACCGGGGAGCTGTTTTTT. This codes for CASSRSNTGELFF.

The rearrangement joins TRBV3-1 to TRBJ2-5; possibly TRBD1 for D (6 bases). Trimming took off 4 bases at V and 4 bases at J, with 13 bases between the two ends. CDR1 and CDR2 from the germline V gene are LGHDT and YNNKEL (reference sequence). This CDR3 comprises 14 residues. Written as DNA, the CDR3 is TGTGCCAGCAGCCCAATAACAGGGATAGAGACCCAGTACTTC. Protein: CASSPITGIETQYF.

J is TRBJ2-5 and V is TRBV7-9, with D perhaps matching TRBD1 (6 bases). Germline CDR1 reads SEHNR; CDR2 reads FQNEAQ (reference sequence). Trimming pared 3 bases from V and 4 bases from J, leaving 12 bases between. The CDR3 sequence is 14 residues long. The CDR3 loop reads CASSFTGKGETQYF. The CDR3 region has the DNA TGTGCCAGCAGCTTCACAGGGAAGGGAGAGACCCAGTACTTC.

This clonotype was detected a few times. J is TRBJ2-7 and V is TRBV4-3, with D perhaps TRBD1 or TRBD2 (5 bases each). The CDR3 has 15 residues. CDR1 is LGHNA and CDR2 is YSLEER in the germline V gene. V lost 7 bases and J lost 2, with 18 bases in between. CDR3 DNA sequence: TGCGCCAGCACTCCCTTTTTCCCGGGACCCTACGAGCAGTACTTC. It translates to CASTPFFPGPYEQYF.

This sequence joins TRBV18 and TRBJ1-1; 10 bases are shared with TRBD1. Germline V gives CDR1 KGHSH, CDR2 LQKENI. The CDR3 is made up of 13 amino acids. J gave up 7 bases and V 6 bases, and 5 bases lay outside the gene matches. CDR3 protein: CASSPGTGDEAFF. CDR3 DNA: TGTGCCAGCTCGCCCGGGACAGGGGATGAAGCTTTCTTT. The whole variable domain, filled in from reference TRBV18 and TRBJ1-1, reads NAGVMQNPRHLVRRRGQEARLRCSPMKGHSHVYWYRQLPEEGLKFMVYLQKENIIDESGMPKERFSAEFPKEGPSILRIQQVVRGDSAAYFCASSPGTGDEAFFGQGTRLTVV.

In DNA, the CDR3 is TGTGCCAGCAACCTGGATTCGGGGGGGGCTAGCGGCGATGAGCAGTTCTTC. It encodes CASNLDSGGASGDEQFF. The chain is built from TRBV5-5 and TRBJ2-1; 8 positions agree with TRBD2. J was trimmed by 8 bases and V by 6 bases; bases with no gene match: 19. The CDR3 loop spans 17 amino acids. The germline CDR1 and CDR2 sequences are SGHKS and YYEKEE (reference sequence). The variable domain in full, with the rest retrieved from reference TRBV5-5 and TRBJ2-1, is DAGVTQSPTHLIKTRGQQVTLRCSPISGHKSVSWYQQVLGQGPQFIFQYYEKEERGRGNFPDRFSARQFPNYSSELNVNALLLGDSALYLCASNLDSGGASGDEQFFGPGTRLTVL.

CDR3 sequence reads: CASSHHLGRAGGQETQYF. For the CDR3, the DNA is TGTGCCAGCAGTCACCACCTTGGGAGAGCGGGGGGGCAAGAGACCCAGTACTTC. This chain joins TRBV6-5 and TRBJ2-7, with TRBD2 identical over 10 bases. Near its end, the DNA agrees better with TRBJ2-5, so the J call may be wrong. Germline CDR1 and CDR2: MNHEY and SVGAGI. The CDR3 sequence is 18 residues long.